This T cell receptor beta chain was obtained from a study of blood T cell repertoires in COVID-19. As for the study in general: Sources were T cells, B-cell-depleted T cells, or PBMCs; the material itself was cDNA or gDNA.

This clone was seen a single time. The CDR3 extends over 15 amino acids. CDR1 and CDR2 (germline): SGHTA, FQGNSA. The V gene end was trimmed by 4 bases and the J gene end by 6 bases; junction bases not matched to a gene: 9. Source study methods: From reference gene primer amplification, estimates of nucleated cell counts were derived. TCRdb's table, derived via immunoSEQ multiplex PCR, lists solely in-frame clones and lacks some. V and J calls and clone size are as listed in that table; D and trimming were resolved from the DNA. This table has some 70,000 clones, around 86% appearing once. This clonotype was sampled from a man aged 50 or older with active COVID-19. The gene calls are TRBV7-2 and TRBJ2-7; 10 bases map to TRBD1. Specimen: peripheral blood. CDR3 amino acids: CASSSFPGQGSEQYF. The CDR3 nucleotides are TGTGCCAGCAGCTCATTTCCGGGACAGGGGAGCGAGCAGTACTTC. Based on the CDR3 plus reference TRBV7-2 and TRBJ2-7, the full variable domain is GAGVSQSPSNKVTEKGKDVELRCDPISGHTALYWYRQSLGQGLEFLIYFQGNSAPDKSGLPSDRFSAERTGGSVSTLTIQRTQQEDSAVYLCASSSFPGQGSEQYFGPGTRLTVT.